Shown below are 29 T cell receptor beta chains from a single sample sequenced in a study of blood T cells in healthy people across ages. Sample-barcoded 5' priming and a J-beta primer mix drove a second PCR of about 6 to 12 cycles. TCRdb recomputed calls from the 5' RACE reads with MiXCR, one row per CDR3 protein. The sample yields around 1,900,000 distinct CDR3 sequences, approximately 39% seen once. The specimen was blood. The receptors come from a human donor in good health.

This clonotype was recorded at least ten times. This rearrangement joins TRBV9 to TRBJ2-7; TRBD1 matches 7 bases. In germline, CDR1 is SGDLS, CDR2 YYNGEE. The V gene end was trimmed by 4 bases and the J gene end by 3 bases; junction bases not matched to a gene: 4. The length of the CDR3 is 13 residues. CDR3 nucleotide sequence: TGTGCCAGCAGCCCCTGGACAGGCTACGAGCAGTACTTC. Translation: CASSPWTGYEQYF.

The V call is TRBV5-1, the J call TRBJ2-5; 9 bases align to TRBD2. CDR1 and CDR2 (germline): SGHRS, YFSETQ. The junction had 4 bases not matched to a gene; V was cut back by 1 base and J by 0 bases. The CDR3 is 16 amino acids. The CDR3: CASSLQVAGDQETQYF. The CDR3 region has the DNA TGCGCCAGCAGCTTGCAAGTAGCGGGGGACCAAGAGACCCAGTACTTC.

This clonotype was found a few times. The chain carries TRBV21-1 and TRBJ2-3. TRBV21-1 is flagged as a pseudogene. This CDR3 has 12 residues. The CDR3 DNA sequence: TGTGCCAGCAGCATAGTTCCAGATACGCAGTATTTT. Its protein is CASSIVPDTQYF.

About this clonotype: Just one base apart from a much larger clone, this may be a read error. The gene calls are TRBV10-3 and TRBJ2-4, with 7 bases identical to TRBD1. With the DNA end fitting TRBJ2-7 better, the J assignment may be wrong. The germline CDR1 and CDR2 sequences are ENHRY and SYGVKD. The CDR3 is made up of 15 amino acids. CDR3 region: CAISESGETGNEQYF. Written as DNA, the CDR3 is TGTGCCATCAGTGAGTCGGGCGAGACAGGGAACGAGCAGTACTTC.

This clonotype was detected only a few times. The rearrangement joins TRBV20-1 to TRBJ2-7; a weak D match, TRBD1 (5 bases). Germline-derived CDR1 and CDR2 are DFQATT and SNEGSKA (reference sequence). Trimming took 5 bases from V and 5 from J, leaving 16 bases between them. This CDR3 is built from 13 residues. Here the CDR3 reads CSASQGRNNEQYF. CDR3 bases: TGCAGTGCTTCTCAGGGTCGGAATAACGAGCAGTACTTC.

This chain connects TRBV6-6 to TRBJ1-5; D unclear. Germline V gives CDR1 MNHNY, CDR2 SVGAGI (reference sequence). CDR3 length: 13 amino acids. The V end lost 0 bases, the J end lost 3 bases, and 3 bases lay between the germline ends. The CDR3 spells CASSYSFNQPQHF. In DNA, the CDR3 is TGTGCCAGCAGTTACTCGTTCAATCAGCCCCAGCATTTT.

The rearrangement uses TRBV7-9 and TRBJ1-2; TRBD1 matches 8 bases. Losses at the gene ends were 5 bases for V and 7 bases for J; bases not matched to a gene: 15. The CDR3 is 16 residues long. Germline V gene lookup returns CDR1 SEHNR and CDR2 FQNEAQ (reference sequence). The CDR3 DNA reads TGTGCCAGCAGCCTCTTAGGGACAGGAGGTATTGGTGGCTACACCTTC. Residues: CASSLLGTGGIGGYTF. The full variable domain, rest sourced from reference TRBV7-9 and TRBJ1-2, is DTGVSQNPRHKITKRGQNVTFRCDPISEHNRLYWYRQTLGQGPEFLTYFQNEAQLEKSRLLSDRFSAERPKGSFSTLEIQRTEQGDSAMYLCASSLLGTGGIGGYTFGSGTRLTVV.

V gene TRBV4-1 combines with J gene TRBJ2-5; D possibly matches TRBD1 or TRBD2 (6 bases each). TRBJ2-7 explains the end of the DNA better; the J call may be wrong. Germline V gene data show CDR1 as MGHRA and CDR2 as YSYEKL. The CDR3 covers 16 residues. CDR3 in DNA: TGCGCCAGCAACCCTCTACCTTCGGGGGCAGGCTACGAGCAGTACTTC. Encoded protein: CASNPLPSGAGYEQYF.

V usage is TRBV7-2 and J usage is TRBJ1-2; TRBD1 might be the D (5 bases). Germline loops: CDR1 SGHTA, CDR2 FQGNSA. CDR3 size: 14 residues. Between the trimmed V and J ends, which lost 6 bases and 4 bases, there was a span of 15 bases. The CDR3 DNA follows: TGTGCCAGCAGTCCGACAGAGACCAGCTATGGCTACACCTTC. Residues: CASSPTETSYGYTF.

This clonotype has just a few counts. This sequence joins TRBV10-3 and TRBJ2-3; tentatively, D is TRBD1 (6 bases). The CDR3 spans 12 residues. V was pared by 8 bases and J by 2 bases, with 8 bases between. CDR1 is ENHRY and CDR2 is SYGVKD in the germline V gene. The CDR3 sequence is CAIGQTTDTQYF. CDR3 bases: TGTGCCATCGGACAGACCACAGATACGCAGTATTTT.

V gene TRBV7-3 combines with J gene TRBJ2-5; tentatively, D is TRBD1 (6 bases). In germline, CDR1 is SGHTA, CDR2 FQGTGA. The CDR3 is 17 amino acids. Trimming left V 3 bases short and J 3 bases short, with 20 bases between. The CDR3 is CASSLRKTGDEKETQYF. For the CDR3, the DNA is TGTGCCAGCAGCTTGCGGAAGACAGGAGACGAGAAAGAGACCCAGTACTTC.

In the case of this clonotype: A read error is likely, as this CDR3 ends without the conserved phenylalanine or tryptophan. This chain links TRBV7-2 with TRBJ2-1; 7 nucleotides agree with TRBD1. J was trimmed by 6 bases and V by 3 bases; bases with no gene match: 2. Germline V gives CDR1 SGHTA, CDR2 FQGNSA. There are 13 residues in the CDR3. The DNA of the CDR3 is TGTGCCAGCAGCTTCCACAGGGGCAATGAGCAGTTCTTA. Amino acid sequence: CASSFHRGNEQFL.

A few counts support this clonotype. V gene TRBV6-1 combines with J gene TRBJ2-5; D perhaps matches TRBD1 (7 bases). The CDR3 has 13 amino acids. V shed 7 bases and J shed 2 bases, with 11 bases lying between them. The germline gives CDR1 MNHNS, CDR2 SASEGT. The CDR3 DNA follows: TGTGCCAGCAACAGGGGACTGCAAGAGACCCAGTACTTC. Encoded protein: CASNRGLQETQYF.

This chain connects TRBV12-3 or TRBV12-4 to TRBJ2-7; weak D call: TRBD1 (5 bases). The CDR3 loop spans 16 amino acids. The CDR3 here is CAEPPSSSWGPYEQYF. The CDR3 DNA reads TGTGCAGAGCCACCCAGTTCCTCCTGGGGCCCTTACGAGCAGTACTTC.

The chain has TRBV7-6 and TRBJ2-3, with D possibly TRBD2 on 5 matching bases. The CDR3 is 15 residues long. Between the trimmed V and J ends, which lost 2 bases and 4 bases, there was a span of 13 bases. The germline V gene encodes CDR1 SGHVS and CDR2 FNYEAQ. The CDR3 sequence is CASSLFAGAADTQYF. The DNA of the CDR3 is TGTGCCAGCAGCTTATTCGCGGGCGCGGCAGATACGCAGTATTTT.

This clonotype was counted only a few times. V gene TRBV4-3 combines with J gene TRBJ2-3; 7 bases line up with TRBD2. Germline-derived CDR1 and CDR2 are LGHNA and YSLEER. The ends lost 0 bases at V and 0 bases at J; junction bases unmatched: 3. The CDR3 extends over 16 amino acids. The CDR3 reads CASSQDWGGSTDTQYF. The DNA for the CDR3 is TGCGCCAGCAGCCAAGATTGGGGGGGGAGCACAGATACGCAGTATTTT.

The chain uses TRBV28 and TRBJ2-1; D might be TRBD1 (5 bases). Germline V gene data show CDR1 as MDHEN and CDR2 as SYDVKM. The CDR3 spans 13 residues. V shed 6 bases and J shed 5 bases, with 11 bases lying between them. The DNA of the CDR3 is TGTGCCAGCAGGGGGCCGGTCCACAATGAGCAGTTCTTC. It is translated as CASRGPVHNEQFF.

Ten or more counts support this clonotype. The rearrangement uses TRBV5-6 and TRBJ1-2, with 8 positions matching TRBD1. Trimming took 0 bases from V and 6 from J; bases not matched to a gene: 4. Germline V CDR1 and CDR2: SGHDT, YYEEEE. This CDR3 comprises 14 residues. CDR3 protein: CASSLGTGIHGYTF. DNA for the CDR3: TGTGCCAGCAGCTTGGGGACAGGGATCCATGGCTACACCTTC.

This clonotype was picked up a small number of times. The V call is TRBV4-1, the J call TRBJ2-5, with D hard to call. The DNA end is a closer match to TRBJ2-7, so the J assignment may be wrong. The CDR3 length is 15 residues. Germline V gene sequence: CDR1 MGHRA, CDR2 YSYEKL. The CDR3 DNA follows: TGCGCCAGCAGCCAAGCCCTAGGCCGGAGCTACGAGCAGTACTTC. Translated: CASSQALGRSYEQYF.

This chain uses TRBV5-1 with TRBJ1-1, with D possibly TRBD1 on 6 matching bases. This CDR3 contains 15 residues. V shed 4 bases and J shed 6 bases, with 19 bases lying between them. Germline V lookup: CDR1 SGHRS, CDR2 YFSETQ. Here the CDR3 reads CASSVRRGVGAEAFF. The CDR3 DNA follows: TGCGCCAGCAGCGTAAGGAGGGGGGTCGGGGCTGAAGCTTTCTTT.

This clonotype was detected a few times. This chain connects TRBV6-1 to TRBJ1-2; TRBD1 is a possible D gene (5 bases). Germline V gene data show CDR1 as MNHNS and CDR2 as SASEGT. This CDR3 is built from 16 residues. Trimming shortened V by 3 bases and J by 2 bases, and 16 bases separated the two germline ends. The CDR3 loop is CASSEGYGTQNYGYTF. CDR3 DNA: TGTGCCAGCAGTGAGGGTTACGGGACCCAAAACTATGGCTACACCTTC.

This clonotype was seen more than once but under ten times. In nucleotides, the CDR3 is TGCAGTGTCAGTAGCGGGGGAAACGAGCAGTACTTC. Translated, it gives CSVSSGGNEQYF. The rearrangement joins TRBV20-1 to TRBJ2-4; 9 bases line up with TRBD2. The J call may be wrong; the DNA end is better matched by TRBJ2-7. This CDR3 has 12 residues. Germline CDR1 and CDR2: DFQATT and SNEGSKA (reference sequence).

V is TRBV5-1 and J is TRBJ2-5, with TRBD1 identical over 7 bases. The V gene's germline CDR1 is SGHRS and CDR2 YFSETQ. After removal of 0 bases from V and 9 bases from J, the junction contained 2 bases not matched to a gene. The CDR3 runs 12 residues. In DNA form, the CDR3 reads TGCGCCAGCAGCTTGGAGGGGACAGCCCAGTACTTC. As protein: CASSLEGTAQYF.

This clonotype occurred a few times. The rearrangement uses TRBV6-2 or TRBV6-3 and TRBJ2-5; 7 nucleotides match TRBD2. There are 16 residues in the CDR3. The trim removed 5 bases at V and 1 base at J, leaving 10 bases unmatched. Germline-derived CDR1 and CDR2 are MNHEY and SVGEGT. The chain's CDR3 is CASSPGTNLFQETQYF. The CDR3 DNA reads TGTGCCAGCAGTCCCGGGACTAACCTTTTCCAAGAGACCCAGTACTTC.

This clonotype was counted between two and nine times. V and J are TRBV12-3 or TRBV12-4 and TRBJ2-7, with D unclear. V lost 5 bases to trimming and J lost 3 bases, with 11 bases between them. There are 13 residues in the CDR3. The CDR3 protein is CASSPDDRYEQYF. CDR3 nucleotides: TGTGCCAGCAGTCCGGACGACCGCTACGAGCAGTACTTC.

The genes are TRBV9 and TRBJ2-1; D might be TRBD1 or TRBD2, each matching 5 bases. The CDR3 sequence is 13 residues long. Germline-derived CDR1 and CDR2 are SGDLS and YYNGEE. Trimming removed 9 bases from V and 5 bases from J, with 15 bases in between. Here the CDR3 DNA reads TGTGCCACCCCCGGGACCACCGACAATGAGCAGTTCTTC. Translating gives CATPGTTDNEQFF.

This clonotype was detected many times. The rearrangement links TRBV6-6 to TRBJ1-2; D unresolved. V was clipped by 5 bases and J by 4 bases, with 5 bases between them. Germline assignment: CDR1 MNHNY and CDR2 SVGAGI (reference sequence). The CDR3 consists of 11 residues. DNA of the CDR3: TGTGCCAGCAGTCCGAGCTATGGCTACACCTTC. Its protein is CASSPSYGYTF.

This clonotype was found a few times. One junction end disagrees with the germline gene, perhaps due to a read error. The chain is built from TRBV7-6 and TRBJ2-3; 7 nucleotides align to TRBD2. CDR3 length: 12 residues. Germline CDR1 SGHVS, CDR2 FNYEAQ. The CDR3 DNA sequence: TGTGCCAGCAGCCTAGCGGAGCACACGCAGTATTTT. Protein sequence: CASSLAEHTQYF.

The chain has TRBV12-3 or TRBV12-4 and TRBJ2-5; 16 positions match TRBD2. CDR3 length: 17 residues. The V gene end was trimmed by 5 bases and the J gene end by 3 bases; junction bases not matched to a gene: 6. CDR3 in DNA: TGTGCCAGCAGTAGAGGGACTAGCGGGGGGGTGGAAGAGACCCAGTACTTC. Residues: CASSRGTSGGVEETQYF.